This T cell receptor (beta chain) was captured in a study of STAT5B mutations in CD4+ large granular lymphocyte leukemia. Findings of the study overall: Main leukemic clonotypes were patient-specific, but roughly 25% appeared at low frequency elsewhere. Top patient clones used TRBV06 genes more often: 8/27 versus 2/35 in controls. Patient CD4-sorted repertoires looked more clonal than healthy CD4+ repertoires, even without putative leukemic clones.

The V gene's germline CDR1 is ENHRY and CDR2 SYGVKD. V lost 9 bases and J lost 6; bases outside the gene matches: 11. The CDR3 spans 13 residues. Comment on this clone: Its target is unknown.

Control samples were healthy donors' buffy coats. Clones were sequenced by immunoSEQ multiplex PCR, and TCRdb holds only the in-frame ones, with some missing. The table lists fewer than 50,000 clones, about 86% of them singletons. The sequenced sample consisted of CD4+ T cells from blood buffy coats. This receptor was taken from a human donor in good health. This chain joins TRBV10-3 and TRBJ2-7, with TRBD2 identical over 7 bases. The CDR3 sequence is CAIQLAGAPEQYF. The CDR3, as DNA: TGTGCCATACAACTTGCGGGAGCGCCCGAGCAGTACTTC.